This T cell receptor (beta chain) derives from a study of blood T cell repertoires in COVID-19. Patients in Seattle were enrolled during active infection, then followed longitudinally. The CDR3 totals 15 residues. The V end was cut by 5 bases, the J end by 6 bases, with 19 bases between. In germline, CDR1 is MNHEY, CDR2 SVGEGT. The repertoire was sequenced with immunoSEQ multiplex PCR; TCRdb's copy has only in-frame clones and lacks some. The table has around 270,000 clones, approximately 85% seen once. The source is a human donor with COVID-19, enrolled during active disease. The donor label of this sample is uncertain. The chain employs TRBV6-2 or TRBV6-3 and TRBJ1-2; D is possibly TRBD1 (5 bases). Sequences were obtained from peripheral blood. The CDR3: CASSLSLTRGHGYTF. The CDR3 region has the DNA TGTGCCAGCAGTCTTTCTCTTACGCGGGGCCATGGCTACACCTTC.